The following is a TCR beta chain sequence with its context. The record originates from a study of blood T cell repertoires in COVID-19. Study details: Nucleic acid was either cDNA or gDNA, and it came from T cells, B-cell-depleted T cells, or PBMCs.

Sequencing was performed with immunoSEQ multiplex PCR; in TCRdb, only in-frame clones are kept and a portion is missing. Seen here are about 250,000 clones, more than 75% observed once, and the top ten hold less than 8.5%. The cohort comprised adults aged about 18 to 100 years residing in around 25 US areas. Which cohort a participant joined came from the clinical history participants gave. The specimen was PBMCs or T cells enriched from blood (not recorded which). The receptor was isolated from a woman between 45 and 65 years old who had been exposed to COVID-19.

The CDR3 bases are TGTGCCAGCAGTGACGCGACGGGTTCCTCTGGAAACACCATATATTTT. It translates to CASSDATGSSGNTIYF. This rearrangement joins TRBV2 to TRBJ1-3, with D unresolved. Trimming left V 3 bases short and J 0 bases short, with 12 bases between. This CDR3 is built from 16 residues. Germline V lookup: CDR1 SNHLY, CDR2 FYNNEI.